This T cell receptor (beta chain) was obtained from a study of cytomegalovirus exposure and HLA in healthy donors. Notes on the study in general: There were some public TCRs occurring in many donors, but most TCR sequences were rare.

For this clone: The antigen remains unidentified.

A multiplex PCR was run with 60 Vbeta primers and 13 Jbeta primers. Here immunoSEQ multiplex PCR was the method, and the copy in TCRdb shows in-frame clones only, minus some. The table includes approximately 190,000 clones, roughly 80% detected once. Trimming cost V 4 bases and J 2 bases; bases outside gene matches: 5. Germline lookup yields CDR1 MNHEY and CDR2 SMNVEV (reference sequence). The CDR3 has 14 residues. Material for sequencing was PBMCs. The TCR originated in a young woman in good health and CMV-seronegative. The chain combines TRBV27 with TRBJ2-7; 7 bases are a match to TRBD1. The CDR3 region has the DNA TGTGCCAGCAGTTCCAGGACAGGACCCTACGAGCAGTACTTC. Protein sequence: CASSSRTGPYEQYF.